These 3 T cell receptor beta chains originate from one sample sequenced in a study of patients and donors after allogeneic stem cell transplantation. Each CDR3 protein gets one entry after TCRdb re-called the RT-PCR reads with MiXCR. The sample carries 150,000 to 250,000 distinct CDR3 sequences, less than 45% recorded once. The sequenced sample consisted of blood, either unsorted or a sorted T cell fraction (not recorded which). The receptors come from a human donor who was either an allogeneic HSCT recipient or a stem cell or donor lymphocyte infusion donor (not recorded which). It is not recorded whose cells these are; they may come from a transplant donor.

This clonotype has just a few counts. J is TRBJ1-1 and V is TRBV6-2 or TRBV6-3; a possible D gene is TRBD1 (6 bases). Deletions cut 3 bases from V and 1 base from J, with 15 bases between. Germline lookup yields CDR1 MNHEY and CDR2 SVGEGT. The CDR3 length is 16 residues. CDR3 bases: TGTGCCAGCAGTTATACGCGGACAGCGTGGAACACTGAAGCTTTCTTT. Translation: CASSYTRTAWNTEAFF.

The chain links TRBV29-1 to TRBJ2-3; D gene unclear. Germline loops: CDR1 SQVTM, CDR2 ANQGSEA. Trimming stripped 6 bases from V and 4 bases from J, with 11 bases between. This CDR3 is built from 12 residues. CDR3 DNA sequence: TGCAGCGTCCCAGCGTATCCAGATACGCAGTATTTT. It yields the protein CSVPAYPDTQYF.

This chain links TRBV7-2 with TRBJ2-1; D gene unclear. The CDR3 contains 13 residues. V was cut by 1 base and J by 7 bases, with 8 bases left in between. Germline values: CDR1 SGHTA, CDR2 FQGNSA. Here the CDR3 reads CASSLVKDNEQFF. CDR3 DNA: TGTGCCAGCAGCTTAGTCAAGGATAATGAGCAGTTCTTC.